Here is one T cell receptor beta chain with its context. Sequencing used immunoSEQ multiplex PCR; TCRdb keeps in-frame clones, though not all of them. The repertoire holds some 87,000 clones, with more than 70% as singletons. The entry originates in a study of blood T cell repertoires in COVID-19. Germline lookup yields CDR1 MNHNY and CDR2 SVGAGI (reference sequence). Trimming removed 4 bases at V and 3 bases at J, with 10 bases between. The CDR3 length is 14 residues. This receptor was obtained from a human donor in a cohort sampled during active COVID-19. The J gene is TRBJ1-5, the V gene TRBV6-6; D is undetermined. Specimen: peripheral blood. This CDR3 reads CASSWADHNQPQHF. The DNA of the CDR3 is TGTGCCAGCAGTTGGGCAGACCACAATCAGCCCCAGCATTTT.